These T cell receptor beta chains were read from a single sample in a study of OX40 agonist ivuxolimab in advanced cancers. The protocol was immunoSEQ multiplex PCR, while the TCRdb copy is restricted to in-frame clones and leaves out a portion. The repertoire has 95,000 to 150,000 clones, around 93% of them found once; the top ten carry about 0.14%. This material consisted of CD4+ or CD8+ T cells sorted from blood, taken in a trial of the OX40 agonist ivuxolimab. The source of these receptors is an adult with an advanced solid tumor such as melanoma, head and neck, liver or kidney cancer. CDR3s include the opening cysteine and the closing phenylalanine or tryptophan. Fields, in order: clone size, J gene, V gene, D gene, CDR3 DNA, CDR3 protein. The D gene is left open where the match is weak. The size of a clone is reported for some rows only, either as once, few or many, or as a class for expanded clones.

clone_size: -
j_call: TRBJ1-2
v_call: TRBV19
d_call: -
cdr3_nt: TGTGCCAGTACCGGTGGTTTTGGCTACACCTTC
cdr3_aa: CASTGGFGYTF

clone_size: once
j_call: TRBJ2-3
v_call: TRBV19
d_call: TRBD2
cdr3_nt: TGTGCCAGTAGCACAAGGGGTCTAGCGGGAGGGAAAACAGATACGCAGTATTTT
cdr3_aa: CASSTRGLAGGKTDTQYF

clone_size: -
j_call: TRBJ2-7
v_call: TRBV28
d_call: -
cdr3_nt: TGTGCCAGCAGTTTAAACCTCCCCCAAGTTTACTTC
cdr3_aa: CASSLNLPQVYF

clone_size: -
j_call: TRBJ2-2
v_call: TRBV7-9
d_call: TRBD1
cdr3_nt: TGTGCCAGCAGCCCACAGGGGGGTGCCACCGGGGAGCTGTTTTTT
cdr3_aa: CASSPQGGATGELFF

clone_size: -
j_call: TRBJ2-5
v_call: TRBV7-9
d_call: -
cdr3_nt: TGTGCCAGCAGCAAAGGGGGATCTATCTACGTGGAGACCCAGTACTTC
cdr3_aa: CASSKGGSIYVETQYF

clone_size: -
j_call: TRBJ2-5
v_call: TRBV5-1
d_call: -
cdr3_nt: TGCGCCAGCAGCTCCCCGGCCTCGGCGGAGACCCAGTACTTC
cdr3_aa: CASSSPASAETQYF

clone_size: -
j_call: TRBJ1-3
v_call: TRBV5-4
d_call: TRBD1
cdr3_nt: TGTGCCAGCGCCCCGTCAGGGGGCTTGTCTGGAAACACCATATATTTT
cdr3_aa: CASAPSGGLSGNTIYF

clone_size: -
j_call: TRBJ2-3
v_call: TRBV5-6
d_call: -
cdr3_nt: TGTGCCAGCAGCTTGGGAGGAGATACGCAGTATTTT
cdr3_aa: CASSLGGDTQYF

clone_size: -
j_call: TRBJ2-7
v_call: TRBV6-6
d_call: -
cdr3_nt: TGTGCCAGCAGTTACACGGAGGGCCCCTACGAGCAGTACTTC
cdr3_aa: CASSYTEGPYEQYF

clone_size: -
j_call: TRBJ2-7
v_call: TRBV2
d_call: -
cdr3_nt: TGTGCCAGCAGTGGGGCGGGTACCTACGAGCAGTACTTC
cdr3_aa: CASSGAGTYEQYF

clone_size: -
j_call: TRBJ1-5
v_call: TRBV5-8
d_call: TRBD1
cdr3_nt: TGTGCCAGCACCTATCGGGGACAGGCATTCAATCAGCCCCAGCATTTT
cdr3_aa: CASTYRGQAFNQPQHF

clone_size: -
j_call: TRBJ2-2
v_call: TRBV5-1
d_call: -
cdr3_nt: TGCGCCAGCGCCGACTCAGCTGGGGGAACGGGCACCGGGGAGCTGTTTTTT
cdr3_aa: CASADSAGGTGTGELFF

clone_size: -
j_call: TRBJ2-3
v_call: TRBV9
d_call: -
cdr3_nt: TGTGCCAGCAGCGCCCGATGGGGGGAAGGAAGCGCAGATACGCAGTATTTT
cdr3_aa: CASSARWGEGSADTQYF

clone_size: -
j_call: TRBJ2-3
v_call: TRBV6-1
d_call: TRBD1
cdr3_nt: TGTGCCAGCAGCGGGCAGGGGGCAACAGATACGCAGTATTTT
cdr3_aa: CASSGQGATDTQYF

clone_size: -
j_call: TRBJ2-1
v_call: TRBV27
d_call: TRBD2
cdr3_nt: TGTGCCAGCAGTCCTAGCGGGTATTCCTACAATGAGCAGTTCTTC
cdr3_aa: CASSPSGYSYNEQFF

clone_size: -
j_call: TRBJ1-1
v_call: TRBV6-5
d_call: TRBD1
cdr3_nt: TGTGCCAGCAGTCCCTACACAGGGGGCGTCACTGAAGCTTTCTTT
cdr3_aa: CASSPYTGGVTEAFF

clone_size: -
j_call: TRBJ2-7
v_call: TRBV6-5
d_call: TRBD2
cdr3_nt: TGTGCCAGCAGTTCTGGCTTAGCGGGCGCATACGAGCAGTACTTC
cdr3_aa: CASSSGLAGAYEQYF

clone_size: -
j_call: TRBJ1-1
v_call: TRBV19
d_call: -
cdr3_nt: TGTGCCAGTAGTACGCGATCCCTGAACACTGAAGCTTTCTTT
cdr3_aa: CASSTRSLNTEAFF

clone_size: -
j_call: TRBJ1-5
v_call: TRBV6-5
d_call: -
cdr3_nt: TGTGCCAGCAGTACCCGACACCATCAGCCCCAGCATTTT
cdr3_aa: CASSTRHHQPQHF

clone_size: -
j_call: TRBJ2-7
v_call: TRBV6-1
d_call: TRBD1
cdr3_nt: TGTGCCAGCAGTGAAGGAGGGACAGGGAGCAACGAGCAGTACTTC
cdr3_aa: CASSEGGTGSNEQYF

clone_size: -
j_call: TRBJ2-1
v_call: TRBV5-5
d_call: -
cdr3_nt: TGTGCCAGCAGCTTGTCCCTCGGAGGGAACAATGAGCAGTTCTTC
cdr3_aa: CASSLSLGGNNEQFF

clone_size: -
j_call: TRBJ2-3
v_call: TRBV6-6
d_call: -
cdr3_nt: TGTGCCAGCAGTTACTCCGGGGATACGCAGTATTTT
cdr3_aa: CASSYSGDTQYF

clone_size: -
j_call: TRBJ2-1
v_call: TRBV2
d_call: -
cdr3_nt: TGTGCCAGCAGCCAGATCAAACCTCCCCAGTTCTTC
cdr3_aa: CASSQIKPPQFF

clone_size: -
j_call: TRBJ2-1
v_call: TRBV5-4
d_call: TRBD2
cdr3_nt: TGTGCCAGCAGCTTGGGTGGCGGGGGATCCTACAATGAGCAGTTCTTC
cdr3_aa: CASSLGGGGSYNEQFF

clone_size: -
j_call: TRBJ1-2
v_call: TRBV4-2
d_call: -
cdr3_nt: TGTGCCAGCAGCCGTCCTGGGGTAAACTATGGCTACACCTTC
cdr3_aa: CASSRPGVNYGYTF

clone_size: -
j_call: TRBJ2-7
v_call: TRBV5-6
d_call: -
cdr3_nt: TGTGCCAGCTCCCACAAGAGTGGGTACGAGCAGTACTTC
cdr3_aa: CASSHKSGYEQYF

clone_size: -
j_call: TRBJ2-7
v_call: TRBV19
d_call: -
cdr3_nt: TGTGCCAGTAGTATGGGGGGGCTTCCCTACGAGCAGTACTTC
cdr3_aa: CASSMGGLPYEQYF

clone_size: -
j_call: TRBJ2-2
v_call: TRBV4-2
d_call: TRBD1
cdr3_nt: TGTGCCAGCAGCCAAGGGACAGGCCCCACCGGGGAGCTGTTTTTT
cdr3_aa: CASSQGTGPTGELFF

clone_size: -
j_call: TRBJ2-7
v_call: TRBV5-4
d_call: -
cdr3_nt: TGTGCCAGCAGCTACCCGGGACGGAGTTACTACGAGCAGTACTTC
cdr3_aa: CASSYPGRSYYEQYF

clone_size: once
j_call: TRBJ2-7
v_call: TRBV18
d_call: TRBD1
cdr3_nt: TGTGCCAGCTCACCAGGGACAGGGCACGGCGAGCAGTACTTC
cdr3_aa: CASSPGTGHGEQYF

clone_size: -
j_call: TRBJ2-3
v_call: TRBV15
d_call: -
cdr3_nt: TGTGCCACCAGCCCGGGATTGAGCACAGATACGCAGTATTTT
cdr3_aa: CATSPGLSTDTQYF

clone_size: -
j_call: TRBJ2-7
v_call: TRBV18
d_call: -
cdr3_nt: TGTGCCAGCTCACCACCACTTGGAGGGACAGCGACCTACGAGCAGTACTTC
cdr3_aa: CASSPPLGGTATYEQYF

clone_size: -
j_call: TRBJ2-7
v_call: TRBV6-5
d_call: -
cdr3_nt: TGTGCCAGCAGTTACGAGGGTAGGGAGCAAAGGAAGTACTTC
cdr3_aa: CASSYEGREQRKYF

clone_size: -
j_call: TRBJ1-2
v_call: TRBV2
d_call: TRBD1
cdr3_nt: TGTGCCAGCAGTAAAGGACAGGGTTTTAGCTATGGCTACACCTTC
cdr3_aa: CASSKGQGFSYGYTF

clone_size: -
j_call: TRBJ1-6
v_call: TRBV19
d_call: -
cdr3_nt: TGTGCCAGTAGTACTCGGACAGCCGGATATAATTCACCCCTCCACTTT
cdr3_aa: CASSTRTAGYNSPLHF

clone_size: -
j_call: TRBJ2-4
v_call: TRBV4-3
d_call: TRBD2
cdr3_nt: TGCGCCAGCAGCCAAGAAGGAGGAACTAGCGGGAGGGCCGCCAAAAACATTCAGTACTTC
cdr3_aa: CASSQEGGTSGRAAKNIQYF